This T cell receptor (beta chain) was captured by sequencing in a study of T cell changes during pregnancy in multiple sclerosis. The method was immunoSEQ multiplex PCR; TCRdb's version includes in-frame clones alone and lacks a portion of them. The table shows approximately 64,000 clones, with about 90% occurring only once. Germline assignment: CDR1 SGHTA and CDR2 FQGNSA. V lost 6 bases, J lost 3 bases, and 9 bases lay in between. The CDR3 loop spans 13 amino acids. This sequence originates from a female donor in good health, enrolled as a control in a pregnancy study. This sequence joins TRBV7-2 and TRBJ1-5, with no clear D. The input for sequencing was peripheral blood, taken in the second trimester of pregnancy. CDR3 in DNA: TGTGCCAGCAGTTGGGCCAACAATCAGCCCCAGCATTTT. It codes for CASSWANNQPQHF. Full variable domain (missing parts from reference TRBV7-2 and TRBJ1-5): GAGVSQSPSNKVTEKGKDVELRCDPISGHTALYWYRQSLGQGLEFLIYFQGNSAPDKSGLPSDRFSAERTGGSVSTLTIQRTQQEDSAVYLCASSWANNQPQHFGDGTRLSIL.